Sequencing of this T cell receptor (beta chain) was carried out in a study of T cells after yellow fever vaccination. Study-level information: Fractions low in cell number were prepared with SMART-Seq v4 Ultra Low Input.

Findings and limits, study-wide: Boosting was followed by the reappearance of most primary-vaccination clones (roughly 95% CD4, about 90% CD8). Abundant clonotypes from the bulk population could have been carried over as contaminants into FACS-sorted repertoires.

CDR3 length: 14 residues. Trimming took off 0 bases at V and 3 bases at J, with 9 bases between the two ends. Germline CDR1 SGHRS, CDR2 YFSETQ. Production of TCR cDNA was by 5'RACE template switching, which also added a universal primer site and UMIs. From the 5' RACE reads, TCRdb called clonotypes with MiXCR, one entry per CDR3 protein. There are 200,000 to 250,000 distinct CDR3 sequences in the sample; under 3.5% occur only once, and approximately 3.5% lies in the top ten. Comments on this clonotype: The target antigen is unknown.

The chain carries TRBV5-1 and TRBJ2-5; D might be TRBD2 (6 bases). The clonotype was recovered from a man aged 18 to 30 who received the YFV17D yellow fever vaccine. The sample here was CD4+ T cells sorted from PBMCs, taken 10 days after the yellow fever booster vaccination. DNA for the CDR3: TGCGCCAGCAGCTTGGCGACGGGGGAAGAGACCCAGTACTTC. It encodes CASSLATGEETQYF.